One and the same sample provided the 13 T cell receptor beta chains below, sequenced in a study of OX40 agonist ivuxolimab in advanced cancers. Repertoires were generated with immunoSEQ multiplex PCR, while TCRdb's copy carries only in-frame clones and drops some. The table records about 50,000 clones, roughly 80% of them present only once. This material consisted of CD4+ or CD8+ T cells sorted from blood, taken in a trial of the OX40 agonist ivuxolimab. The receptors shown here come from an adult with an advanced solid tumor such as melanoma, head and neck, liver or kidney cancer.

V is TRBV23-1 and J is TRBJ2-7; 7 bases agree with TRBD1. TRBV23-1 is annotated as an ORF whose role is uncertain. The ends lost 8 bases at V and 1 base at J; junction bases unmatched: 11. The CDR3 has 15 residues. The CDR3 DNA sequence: TGCGCCAGCGGCCGGGACAGTAACAAATCCTACGAGCAGTACTTC. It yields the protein CASGRDSNKSYEQYF.

CDR3 sequence (DNA): TGTGCCAGCAGCTTAGTAGGAAGGGAGCAGTACTTC. Translation: CASSLVGREQYF. The V call is TRBV7-9, the J call TRBJ2-7; D remains ambiguous. Looked up from germline, CDR1 is SEHNR and CDR2 is FQNEAQ (reference sequence). This CDR3 is 12 amino acids long. V was trimmed by 1 base and J by 7 bases, leaving 8 bases between them.

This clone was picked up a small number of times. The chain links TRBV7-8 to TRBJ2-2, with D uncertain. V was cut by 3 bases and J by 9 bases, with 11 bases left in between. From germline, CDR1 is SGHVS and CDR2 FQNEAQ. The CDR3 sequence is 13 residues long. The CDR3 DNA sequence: TGTGCCAGCAGCTTTCTTCTGGGGAGGGAGCTGTTTTTT. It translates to CASSFLLGRELFF.

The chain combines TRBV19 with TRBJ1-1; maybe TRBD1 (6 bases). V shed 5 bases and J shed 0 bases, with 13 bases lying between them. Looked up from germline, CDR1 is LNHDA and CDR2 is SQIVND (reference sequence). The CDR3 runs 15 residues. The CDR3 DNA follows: TGTGCCAGTAGTCGTTCGGACAGCATGAACACTGAAGCTTTCTTT. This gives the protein CASSRSDSMNTEAFF. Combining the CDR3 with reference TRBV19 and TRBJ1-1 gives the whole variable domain DGGITQSPKYLFRKEGQNVTLSCEQNLNHDAMYWYRQDPGQGLRLIYYSQIVNDFQKGDIAEGYSVSREKKESFPLTVTSAQKNPTAFYLCASSRSDSMNTEAFFGQGTRLTVV.

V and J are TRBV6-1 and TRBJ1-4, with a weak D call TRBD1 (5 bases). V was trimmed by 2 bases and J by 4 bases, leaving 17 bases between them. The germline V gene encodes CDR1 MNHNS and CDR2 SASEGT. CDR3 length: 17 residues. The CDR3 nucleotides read TGTGCCAGCAGTGAAAATACCCGGGGACCGGGTAATGAAAAACTGTTTTTT. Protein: CASSENTRGPGNEKLFF.

DNA of the CDR3: TGCAGCGCTCCCCGGGGTTCGAACACCGGGGAGCTGTTTTTT. Translated, it gives CSAPRGSNTGELFF. The chain carries TRBV29-1 and TRBJ2-2, with a weak D call TRBD2 (5 bases). Trimming took 7 bases from V and 0 from J, leaving 12 bases between them. This CDR3 region has 14 residues. Germline V gene sequence: CDR1 SQVTM, CDR2 ANQGSEA.

CDR3 protein: CASSSRGSDTEAFF. The CDR3 DNA sequence: TGCGCCAGCAGCTCAAGGGGGTCCGACACTGAAGCTTTCTTT. The chain combines TRBV5-1 with TRBJ1-1; D may be TRBD1 (6 bases). CDR3 length: 14 amino acids. V was shortened by 3 bases and J by 3 bases, with 12 bases between the two germline ends. Germline CDR1 is SGHRS and CDR2 is YFSETQ.

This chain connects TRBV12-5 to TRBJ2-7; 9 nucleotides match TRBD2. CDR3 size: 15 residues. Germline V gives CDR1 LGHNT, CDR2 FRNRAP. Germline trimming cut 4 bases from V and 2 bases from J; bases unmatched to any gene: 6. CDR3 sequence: CASGSRLADAYEQYF. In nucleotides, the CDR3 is TGTGCTAGTGGTTCCCGACTAGCGGATGCCTACGAGCAGTACTTC. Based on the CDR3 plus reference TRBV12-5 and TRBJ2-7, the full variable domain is DARVTQTPRHKVTEMGQEVTMRCQPILGHNTVFWYRQTMMQGLELLAYFRNRAPLDDSGMPKDRFSAEMPDATLATLKIQPSEPRDSAVYFCASGSRLADAYEQYFGPGTRLTVT.

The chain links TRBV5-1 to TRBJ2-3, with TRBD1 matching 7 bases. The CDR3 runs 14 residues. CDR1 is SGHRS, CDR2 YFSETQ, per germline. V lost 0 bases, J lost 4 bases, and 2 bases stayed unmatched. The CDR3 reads CASSLGGQADTQYF. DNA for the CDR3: TGCGCCAGCAGCTTGGGTGGACAGGCAGATACGCAGTATTTT.

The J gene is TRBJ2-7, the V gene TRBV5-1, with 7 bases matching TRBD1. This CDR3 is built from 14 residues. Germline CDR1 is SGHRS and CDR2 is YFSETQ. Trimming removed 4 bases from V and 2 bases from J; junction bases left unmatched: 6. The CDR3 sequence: CASSLGDSPYEQYF. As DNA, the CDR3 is TGCGCCAGCAGCCTCGGGGACAGTCCCTACGAGCAGTACTTC.

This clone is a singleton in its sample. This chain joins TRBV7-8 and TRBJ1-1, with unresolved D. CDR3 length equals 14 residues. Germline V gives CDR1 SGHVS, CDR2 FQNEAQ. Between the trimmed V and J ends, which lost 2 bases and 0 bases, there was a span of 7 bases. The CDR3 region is CASSLPNMNTEAFF. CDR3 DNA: TGTGCCAGCAGCTTACCCAACATGAACACTGAAGCTTTCTTT.

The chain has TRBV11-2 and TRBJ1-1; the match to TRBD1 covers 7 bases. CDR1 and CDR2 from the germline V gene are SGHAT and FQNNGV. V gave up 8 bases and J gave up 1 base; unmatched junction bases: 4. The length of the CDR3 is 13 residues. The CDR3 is CASAGQPNTEAFF. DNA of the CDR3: TGTGCCAGCGCGGGACAGCCGAACACTGAAGCTTTCTTT. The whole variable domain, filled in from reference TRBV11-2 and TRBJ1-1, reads EAGVAQSPRYKIIEKRQSVAFWCNPISGHATLYWYQQILGQGPKLLIQFQNNGVVDDSQLPKDRFSAERLKGVDSTLKIQPAKLEDSAVYLCASAGQPNTEAFFGQGTRLTVV.

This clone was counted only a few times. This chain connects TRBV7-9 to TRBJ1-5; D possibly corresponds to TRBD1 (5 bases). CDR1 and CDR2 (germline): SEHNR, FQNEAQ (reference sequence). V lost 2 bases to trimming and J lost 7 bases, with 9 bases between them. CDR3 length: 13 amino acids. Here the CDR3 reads CASSLRGEQPQHF. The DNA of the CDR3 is TGTGCCAGCAGCTTACGGGGGGAGCAGCCCCAGCATTTT.